The clone carrying this T cell receptor (beta chain) has ten or more counts. Its antigen remains unidentified. The data stem from a study of neurological immune-mediated disorders. CDR1 and CDR2 from the germline V gene are DFQATT and SNEGSKA (reference sequence). The ends lost 3 bases at V and 4 bases at J; junction bases unmatched: 6. The CDR3 consists of 13 residues. Study findings and constraints: Patients with HTLV-1-associated myelopathy had the highest level of TCR clonal expansion, whereas patients with multiple sclerosis had the lowest level, falling beneath the level found in healthy controls.

5'RACE with 10-nucleotide random UMIs produced the cDNA. From the 5' RACE reads, TCRdb called clonotypes with MiXCR, one entry per CDR3 protein. The sample has nearly 60,000 distinct CDR3 sequences; about 3.7% are singletons. The unsorted libraries were made from 2 million PBMCs kept at -80 C. This chain links TRBV20-1 with TRBJ2-7; TRBD1 agrees at 7 bases. This clonotype was sampled from an older woman with multiple sclerosis. Sequencing used PBMCs. The CDR3 loop is CSASPGTEYEQYF. In nucleotides, the CDR3 is TGCAGTGCTAGCCCCGGGACAGAGTACGAGCAGTACTTC.